A selection of T cell receptor beta chains follows, all from one sample in a study of blood T cell repertoires in COVID-19. Produced via immunoSEQ multiplex PCR; TCRdb's table is partial and in-frame only. The table includes 200,000 to 250,000 clones, about 85% detected once. Sequenced sample: peripheral blood. The source of these receptors is a man over 45 who had recovered from COVID-19. Each CDR3 is given with its conserved first and last residue. Fields, in order: CDR3 DNA, CDR3 protein, J gene, clone size, V gene, D gene. D genes are given only for firm matches. Only part of the rows carry a size: once, few, many, or a class if the clone is expanded.

CDR3 DNA: TGTGCCAGCACCTCAGGAAATTCACCCCTCCACTTT
CDR3 protein: CASTSGNSPLHF
J gene: TRBJ1-6
clone size: .
V gene: TRBV6-5
D gene: .

CDR3 DNA: TGTGCCAGCAGTTTGATCCGGGAGACCCAGTACTTC
CDR3 protein: CASSLIRETQYF
J gene: TRBJ2-5
clone size: .
V gene: TRBV28
D gene: .

CDR3 DNA: TGTGCCAGCTCCCGGACAGGCTACGAGCAGTACTTC
CDR3 protein: CASSRTGYEQYF
J gene: TRBJ2-7
clone size: .
V gene: TRBV18
D gene: TRBD1

CDR3 DNA: TGCGCCAGCAGCTTGGCCTTGACTTTCCAAGAGACCCAGTACTTC
CDR3 protein: CASSLALTFQETQYF
J gene: TRBJ2-5
clone size: .
V gene: TRBV5-1
D gene: .

CDR3 DNA: TGTGCCAGCAGCCAAGCAAGGACAGGGAACACTGAAGCTTTCTTT
CDR3 protein: CASSQARTGNTEAFF
J gene: TRBJ1-1
clone size: .
V gene: TRBV4-2
D gene: TRBD1

CDR3 DNA: TGTGCCAGCAGTGAACGACAGGGGGCAGACTATGGCTACACCTTC
CDR3 protein: CASSERQGADYGYTF
J gene: TRBJ1-2
clone size: .
V gene: TRBV28
D gene: TRBD1

CDR3 DNA: TGTGCCAGCAGTTACGGCCAGGGTGGCGAGCAGTACTTC
CDR3 protein: CASSYGQGGEQYF
J gene: TRBJ2-7
clone size: few
V gene: TRBV6-6
D gene: .

CDR3 DNA: TGTGCCAGCAGTCCCCCCGAGGGGGGGAATGAGCAGTTCTTC
CDR3 protein: CASSPPEGGNEQFF
J gene: TRBJ2-1
clone size: .
V gene: TRBV6-2/TRBV6-3
D gene: .

CDR3 DNA: TGTGCCAGCAGTCCCCGACTAGGCGGTACCAAAAACATTCAGTACTTC
CDR3 protein: CASSPRLGGTKNIQYF
J gene: TRBJ2-4
clone size: .
V gene: TRBV27
D gene: .

CDR3 DNA: TGCGCCAGCAGCCAAACCAGCTCGGAGGGAGCCTACAATGAGCAGTTCTTC
CDR3 protein: CASSQTSSEGAYNEQFF
J gene: TRBJ2-1
clone size: few
V gene: TRBV4-1
D gene: .

CDR3 DNA: TGCGCCAGCAGCTGGGGGGAGACTAGCGGGAGCAATGAGCAGTTCTTC
CDR3 protein: CASSWGETSGSNEQFF
J gene: TRBJ2-1
clone size: .
V gene: TRBV5-1
D gene: TRBD2

CDR3 DNA: TGTGCCAGCAGGGACAGGGGATCGGCTGGAAACACCATATATTTT
CDR3 protein: CASRDRGSAGNTIYF
J gene: TRBJ1-3
clone size: .
V gene: TRBV6-6
D gene: TRBD1

CDR3 DNA: TGTGCCAGCTCCCCCACGGGGGGAAACTACGAGCAGTACTTC
CDR3 protein: CASSPTGGNYEQYF
J gene: TRBJ2-7
clone size: few
V gene: TRBV18
D gene: TRBD2

CDR3 DNA: TGTGCCAGCAGCCTTAGCGGGTGGGGAAACAATGAGCAGTTCTTC
CDR3 protein: CASSLSGWGNNEQFF
J gene: TRBJ2-1
clone size: .
V gene: TRBV7-2
D gene: TRBD2

CDR3 DNA: TGTGCCAGCAGCTTAGCGGGCCCGGGGTCTGGAAACACCATATATTTT
CDR3 protein: CASSLAGPGSGNTIYF
J gene: TRBJ1-3
clone size: once
V gene: TRBV7-2
D gene: .

CDR3 DNA: TGTGCCAGCAACAACGGGGACACTCAGTACTTC
CDR3 protein: CASNNGDTQYF
J gene: TRBJ2-4
clone size: .
V gene: TRBV6-5
D gene: .

CDR3 DNA: TGTGCCAGCAGCCAAGATGAGGTTTACCTCTATGGCTACACCTTC
CDR3 protein: CASSQDEVYLYGYTF
J gene: TRBJ1-2
clone size: .
V gene: TRBV14
D gene: .

CDR3 DNA: TGCGCCAGCAAGCCTTCGAACACCGGGGAGCTGTTTTTT
CDR3 protein: CASKPSNTGELFF
J gene: TRBJ2-2
clone size: .
V gene: TRBV5-1
D gene: .

CDR3 DNA: TGTGCCAGCAGGGTCACCAGCTCTGGAAACACCATATATTTT
CDR3 protein: CASRVTSSGNTIYF
J gene: TRBJ1-3
clone size: .
V gene: TRBV27
D gene: .

CDR3 DNA: TGTGCCAGCAGCATTGGACTAGCGGTTGCCTACAATGAGCAGTTCTTC
CDR3 protein: CASSIGLAVAYNEQFF
J gene: TRBJ2-1
clone size: .
V gene: TRBV5-4
D gene: TRBD2

CDR3 DNA: TGTGCCAGCTCACGACACCAGGGGGCCAATGAGCAGTTCTTC
CDR3 protein: CASSRHQGANEQFF
J gene: TRBJ2-1
clone size: .
V gene: TRBV18
D gene: TRBD1

CDR3 DNA: TGTGCCAGCAGGTCTTATACGCAGTATTTT
CDR3 protein: CASRSYTQYF
J gene: TRBJ2-3
clone size: few
V gene: TRBV2
D gene: .

CDR3 DNA: TGCAGCGCTAGCGGTCGGGATACGCAGTATTTT
CDR3 protein: CSASGRDTQYF
J gene: TRBJ2-3
clone size: .
V gene: TRBV29-1
D gene: TRBD2

CDR3 DNA: TGTGCCAGCAGTTCCACCGGGACAGGAGGAAACACCATATATTTT
CDR3 protein: CASSSTGTGGNTIYF
J gene: TRBJ1-3
clone size: .
V gene: TRBV28
D gene: TRBD1

CDR3 DNA: TGCGCCAGCAGAATGGGACAGTTGAACACTGAAGCTTTCTTT
CDR3 protein: CASRMGQLNTEAFF
J gene: TRBJ1-1
clone size: .
V gene: TRBV4-1
D gene: TRBD1

CDR3 DNA: TGTGCCAGCAGCAAAACAGGGGGGAACACTGAAGCTTTCTTT
CDR3 protein: CASSKTGGNTEAFF
J gene: TRBJ1-1
clone size: .
V gene: TRBV11-2
D gene: TRBD1

CDR3 DNA: TGCGCCAGCAGCTTGACAGTAGGCGTCGCCTATGGCTACACCTTC
CDR3 protein: CASSLTVGVAYGYTF
J gene: TRBJ1-2
clone size: .
V gene: TRBV5-1
D gene: .

CDR3 DNA: TGTGCCGGGACCAGGGGCAGTGGAACAGATACGCAGTATTTT
CDR3 protein: CAGTRGSGTDTQYF
J gene: TRBJ2-3
clone size: .
V gene: TRBV30
D gene: .

CDR3 DNA: TGTGCCAGCAGCTTGGCACAGGGTCGGGAAAAACTGTTTTTT
CDR3 protein: CASSLAQGREKLFF
J gene: TRBJ1-4
clone size: .
V gene: TRBV5-5
D gene: .

CDR3 DNA: TGCGCCAGCAGCGGCCCAGGGAAACACGAGCAGTACTTC
CDR3 protein: CASSGPGKHEQYF
J gene: TRBJ2-7
clone size: .
V gene: TRBV10-1
D gene: .

CDR3 DNA: TGCGCCAGCAGCCAATCCGAGACCTACAGGTCCCCTGAAGCTTTCTTT
CDR3 protein: CASSQSETYRSPEAFF
J gene: TRBJ1-1
clone size: .
V gene: TRBV4-1
D gene: .

CDR3 DNA: TGTGCCAGCAGTCCGGGGACAGGGTGGAACTATGGCTACACCTTC
CDR3 protein: CASSPGTGWNYGYTF
J gene: TRBJ1-2
clone size: once
V gene: TRBV6-5
D gene: TRBD1

CDR3 DNA: TGTGCCTGGAGGTATAGGGAGACTAACTATGGCTACACCTTC
CDR3 protein: CAWRYRETNYGYTF
J gene: TRBJ1-2
clone size: .
V gene: TRBV30
D gene: .

CDR3 DNA: TGTGCCAGCAGCTTAGGCCGACTAGCGGGAGATGGGGAGACCCAGTACTTC
CDR3 protein: CASSLGRLAGDGETQYF
J gene: TRBJ2-5
clone size: .
V gene: TRBV11-2
D gene: TRBD2

CDR3 DNA: TGTGCCAGCTCAAGTCTCGGAAGGGGGACCGGGGAGCTGTTTTTT
CDR3 protein: CASSSLGRGTGELFF
J gene: TRBJ2-2
clone size: .
V gene: TRBV18
D gene: .

CDR3 DNA: TGTGCCAGCAGTCCCGATTCTAGGACCCAGCATTTT
CDR3 protein: CASSPDSRTQHF
J gene: TRBJ1-5
clone size: .
V gene: TRBV2
D gene: .

CDR3 DNA: TGTGCCAGCAGTTTAGAAGGAGGCCCGCCCCTCCACTTT
CDR3 protein: CASSLEGGPPLHF
J gene: TRBJ1-6
clone size: .
V gene: TRBV28
D gene: .

CDR3 DNA: TGTGCCAGCAGCTTAGGGCGGGCGGAGACCCAGTACTTC
CDR3 protein: CASSLGRAETQYF
J gene: TRBJ2-5
clone size: .
V gene: TRBV7-2
D gene: .

CDR3 DNA: TGCGCCAGCAGTGAGTCGAGGGGGAACAGAGTCGAGCAGTACTTC
CDR3 protein: CASSESRGNRVEQYF
J gene: TRBJ2-7
clone size: .
V gene: TRBV10-1
D gene: .

CDR3 DNA: TGTGCCAGCAGCCGACAGGGGGCGCGGGGCGAGCAGTACTTC
CDR3 protein: CASSRQGARGEQYF
J gene: TRBJ2-7
clone size: .
V gene: TRBV5-6
D gene: TRBD1

CDR3 DNA: TGTGCCACCAGCAGAGCAGGCGGGGGGGGCTTGGGAGAGCAGTACTTC
CDR3 protein: CATSRAGGGGLGEQYF
J gene: TRBJ2-7
clone size: .
V gene: TRBV15
D gene: TRBD2

CDR3 DNA: TGTGCCAGCAGCCCTAGGGGGGGGGCGACCGACGAGCAGTACTTC
CDR3 protein: CASSPRGGATDEQYF
J gene: TRBJ2-7
clone size: .
V gene: TRBV7-9
D gene: .

CDR3 DNA: TGTGCCAGTAGTATCGGGACAGTATATGATCAGCCCCAGCATTTT
CDR3 protein: CASSIGTVYDQPQHF
J gene: TRBJ1-5
clone size: .
V gene: TRBV19
D gene: TRBD1

CDR3 DNA: TGTGCCAGCAGTTGGGGGACTGGGAGCCCCCTGAACACTGAAGCTTTCTTT
CDR3 protein: CASSWGTGSPLNTEAFF
J gene: TRBJ1-1
clone size: once
V gene: TRBV28
D gene: .